Below, 31 T cell receptor beta chains from the same sample are listed, as sequenced in a study of T cells in narcolepsy. Here immunoSEQ multiplex PCR was the method, and the copy in TCRdb shows in-frame clones only, minus some. The sample lists 25,000 to 30,000 clones; around 87% were seen once. Material for sequencing was memory (CD45RA-) CD4+ T cells from blood. These receptor sequences come from a human donor in good health.

The rearrangement joins TRBV5-1 to TRBJ2-1; tentatively, D is TRBD1 (6 bases). The germline gives CDR1 SGHRS, CDR2 YFSETQ. V lost 4 bases, J lost 0 bases, and 11 bases lay in between. The CDR3 totals 15 residues. The CDR3 coding sequence is TGCGCCAGCAGCCCCGACAGGCCCTCCTACAATGAGCAGTTCTTC. It encodes CASSPDRPSYNEQFF.

The rearrangement joins TRBV5-1 to TRBJ2-7, with 13 bases identical to TRBD2. This CDR3 contains 18 residues. The trim removed 4 bases at V and 4 bases at J, leaving 14 bases unmatched. CDR1 SGHRS and CDR2 YFSETQ come from the germline V gene. The DNA of the CDR3 is TGCGCCAGCAGCCCTTTTACTAGCGGGAGGGCCGATGGGTACGAGCAGTACTTC. Its protein is CASSPFTSGRADGYEQYF.

The chain couples TRBV19 to TRBJ1-4, with D perhaps matching TRBD1 (6 bases). Per the germline V gene, CDR1 is LNHDA and CDR2 is SQIVND (reference sequence). V lost 8 bases and J lost 10, with 17 bases in between. The CDR3 length is 13 residues. This chain's CDR3 is CASSSGARGKLFF. CDR3 bases: TGTGCCAGTTCCTCGGGGGCTCGGGGAAAACTGTTTTTT.

V and J are TRBV11-2 and TRBJ2-5, with 7 positions matching TRBD2. Germline trimming cut 4 bases from V and 4 bases from J; bases unmatched to any gene: 12. The CDR3 extends over 16 amino acids. Germline V CDR1 and CDR2: SGHAT, FQNNGV. The CDR3, as DNA: TGTGCCAGCAGCTCGACCACCCGGACTAGAGGAGAGACCCAGTACTTC. Protein sequence: CASSSTTRTRGETQYF.

J is TRBJ1-5 and V is TRBV6-6; D ambiguous. The V gene lost 0 bases and the J gene lost 6 bases, with 6 bases spanning the gap. The CDR3 spans 13 residues. The germline CDR1 and CDR2 sequences are MNHNY and SVGAGI (reference sequence). The CDR3 spells CASSYSNSQPQHF. As DNA, the CDR3 is TGTGCCAGCAGTTACTCGAACTCTCAGCCCCAGCATTTT.

The chain joins TRBV28 to TRBJ1-4, with D possibly TRBD1 on 6 matching bases. Germline CDR1 reads MDHEN; CDR2 reads SYDVKM. CDR3 size: 14 residues. Trimming took off 8 bases at V and 8 bases at J, with 18 bases between the two ends. The CDR3 nucleotides read TGTGCCAGCGTCGGAGGGGGTCGAGGGGAAAAACTGTTTTTT. It codes for CASVGGGRGEKLFF.

This chain connects TRBV27 to TRBJ1-5; 7 nucleotides match TRBD1. CDR1 and CDR2 (germline): MNHEY, SMNVEV (reference sequence). This CDR3 spans 16 amino acids. Trimming removed 8 bases from V and 3 bases from J; junction bases left unmatched: 13. The CDR3, as DNA: TGTGCCAGCCGACTGGGCGGGACAGTGAACAATCAGCCCCAGCATTTT. Translating it yields CASRLGGTVNNQPQHF.

A few counts support this clone. The V and J genes are TRBV30 and TRBJ1-1; 7 nucleotides align to TRBD1. V lost 5 bases and J lost 9; bases outside the gene matches: 6. This CDR3 is built from 11 residues. CDR1 is GTSNPN, CDR2 SVGIG, per germline (reference sequence). CDR3 protein: CAWGQGGKAFF. The CDR3 nucleotides read TGTGCCTGGGGGCAGGGGGGGAAAGCTTTCTTT.

The J gene is TRBJ2-3, the V gene TRBV30, with TRBD2 matching over 7 bases. The germline CDR1 and CDR2 sequences are GTSNPN and SVGIG (reference sequence). V gave up 0 bases and J gave up 4 bases; unmatched junction bases: 13. This CDR3 comprises 17 residues. CDR3 protein: CAWSVPPGGMRADTQYF. For the CDR3, the DNA is TGTGCCTGGAGTGTACCCCCCGGGGGGATGAGGGCAGATACGCAGTATTTT. The full variable domain, in which reference TRBV30 and TRBJ2-3 provide the parts outside the CDR3, is SQTIHQWPATLVQPVGSPLSLECTVEGTSNPNLYWYRQAAGRGLQLLFYSVGIGQISSEVPQNLSASRPQDRQFILSSKKLLLSDSGFYLCAWSVPPGGMRADTQYFGPGTRLTVL.

The rearrangement uses TRBV30 and TRBJ1-2; D possibly corresponds to TRBD1 (6 bases). The CDR3 loop spans 14 amino acids. Per the germline V gene, CDR1 is GTSNPN and CDR2 is SVGIG (reference sequence). Trimming left V 4 bases short and J 8 bases short, with 20 bases between. Written as DNA, the CDR3 is TGTGCCTGGACTCCAGAGGCGGGGGGGCTAGGCTACACCTTC. Translated: CAWTPEAGGLGYTF.

The DNA of the CDR3 is TGTGCCATCAGTGCCAGACAGGGGGACACAGATACGCAGTATTTT. Protein: CAISARQGDTDTQYF. The chain combines TRBV10-3 with TRBJ2-3, with 9 positions matching TRBD1. Trimming removed 4 bases from V and 2 bases from J; junction bases left unmatched: 4. CDR3 size: 15 residues. Germline V CDR1 and CDR2: ENHRY, SYGVKD.

V gene TRBV7-9 combines with J gene TRBJ2-5; D could derive from TRBD1 or TRBD2 (6 bases each). CDR1 and CDR2 from the germline V gene are SEHNR and FQNEAQ (reference sequence). There are 15 residues in the CDR3. V was cut by 2 bases and J by 0 bases, with 10 bases left in between. The CDR3 protein is CASSLNGGNQETQYF. The CDR3, as DNA: TGTGCCAGCAGCTTAAACGGGGGCAACCAAGAGACCCAGTACTTC.

CDR3 protein: CASSFGANEKLFF. CDR3 sequence (DNA): TGTGCCAGCAGCTTCGGGGCTAATGAAAAACTGTTTTTT. This sequence joins TRBV7-2 and TRBJ1-4; D remains ambiguous. The V gene lost 3 bases and the J gene lost 3 bases, with 5 bases spanning the gap. This CDR3 is 13 amino acids long. CDR1 is SGHTA and CDR2 is FQGNSA in the germline V gene.

The chain couples TRBV2 to TRBJ1-3; possibly TRBD1 for D (5 bases). CDR3 length: 17 amino acids. Germline V gene data show CDR1 as SNHLY and CDR2 as FYNNEI. V was trimmed by 6 bases and J by 2 bases, leaving 20 bases between them. The CDR3 loop is CASRDYRRGATGNTIYF. The DNA of the CDR3 is TGTGCCAGCAGGGACTACCGACGAGGGGCCACTGGAAACACCATATATTTT.

This sequence joins TRBV6-1 and TRBJ2-3, with D unresolved. Between the trimmed V and J ends, which lost 2 bases and 0 bases, there was a span of 6 bases. Germline V gene data show CDR1 as MNHNS and CDR2 as SASEGT. The CDR3 is 14 amino acids. As DNA, the CDR3 is TGTGCCAGCAGTGAAATGTGGAGCACAGATACGCAGTATTTT. Protein product: CASSEMWSTDTQYF.

The chain links TRBV5-4 to TRBJ2-2; TRBD2 matches at 9 bases. This CDR3 has 18 amino acids. Trimming took 2 bases from V and 4 from J; bases not matched to a gene: 12. CDR1 is SGHNT, CDR2 YYREEE, per germline (reference sequence). The CDR3 reads CASSLHFRSGRPTGELFF. Written as DNA, the CDR3 is TGTGCCAGCAGCTTACATTTTAGGAGCGGGAGGCCCACCGGGGAGCTGTTTTTT.

The CDR3 DNA is TGTGCCAGCAGTAACGGGGGGTTGGGCAATGAGCAGTTCTTC. Translated, it gives CASSNGGLGNEQFF. The rearrangement links TRBV2 to TRBJ2-1; 7 nucleotides agree with TRBD2. Germline V gene lookup returns CDR1 SNHLY and CDR2 FYNNEI. This CDR3 is 14 amino acids long. V lost 5 bases to trimming and J lost 6 bases; unmatched junction nucleotides: 7.

This sequence joins TRBV25-1 and TRBJ1-1, with unresolved D. The V end was cut by 6 bases, the J end by 0 bases, with 14 bases between. The CDR3 has 15 residues. Germline V CDR1 and CDR2: MGHDK, SYGVNS. The DNA for the CDR3 is TGTGCCAGCAGGTCTAGCGGGTCCATGAACACTGAAGCTTTCTTT. As protein: CASRSSGSMNTEAFF.

This chain links TRBV10-1 with TRBJ2-5; 11 bases line up with TRBD2. Germline V gene data show CDR1 as WNHNN and CDR2 as SYGVQD (reference sequence). This CDR3 is built from 16 residues. V was clipped by 0 bases and J by 3 bases; unmatched bases: 3. The CDR3 nucleotides are TGCGCCAGCAGTGAGTCACTAGCGGGGGTCAAAGAGACCCAGTACTTC. Translated, it gives CASSESLAGVKETQYF.

This rearrangement joins TRBV5-6 to TRBJ1-2; no clear D gene. The CDR3 length is 12 residues. Trimming left V 4 bases short and J 5 bases short, with 9 bases between. Germline assignment: CDR1 SGHDT and CDR2 YYEEEE. CDR3 loop: CASSESYYGYTF. The DNA for the CDR3 is TGTGCCAGCAGCGAGTCGTATTATGGCTACACCTTC.

By share of the sample, this clone is medium-sized. The chain carries TRBV10-3 and TRBJ2-1; 8 bases line up with TRBD2. The CDR3 runs to 13 residues. V dropped 6 bases and J dropped 5; count of bases not matched to a gene: 3. CDR1 is ENHRY and CDR2 is SYGVKD in the germline V gene. CDR3 sequence reads: CAISRGLDNEQFF. The CDR3 coding sequence is TGTGCCATCAGCAGGGGACTAGACAATGAGCAGTTCTTC.

The chain employs TRBV21-1 and TRBJ2-3; TRBD2 is taken as the D call from the table, unchecked against the DNA. TRBV21-1 is designated a pseudogene. The CDR3 is 17 residues long. The CDR3 spells CASSKPPAGVPTDTQYF. In DNA form, the CDR3 reads TGTGCCAGCAGCAAGCCCCCCGCGGGGGTGCCCACAGATACGCAGTATTTT.

The chain uses TRBV7-9 and TRBJ2-7; possibly TRBD2 for D (6 bases). CDR3 length: 15 residues. CDR1 and CDR2 (germline): SEHNR, FQNEAQ (reference sequence). V lost 4 bases and J 2 bases, leaving 15 bases between the germline ends. CDR3 DNA: TGTGCCAGCAGCTCCCCCCCGCGGGGAGCCTACGAGCAGTACTTC. Its translation: CASSSPPRGAYEQYF.

The chain joins TRBV10-3 to TRBJ2-1; 8 bases align to TRBD2. Germline CDR1 ENHRY, CDR2 SYGVKD. The CDR3 has 14 residues. Trimming at V came to 0 bases and at J to 10 bases, leaving 5 bases not matched to a gene. CDR3 DNA: TGTGCCATCAGTGAGTCCGGGACTAGATGGGAGCAGTTCTTC. This codes for CAISESGTRWEQFF.

The V call is TRBV4-1, the J call TRBJ2-7, with TRBD1 matching 8 bases. Losses at the gene ends were 6 bases for V and 5 bases for J; bases not matched to a gene: 12. Germline values: CDR1 MGHRA, CDR2 YSYEKL. The CDR3 loop spans 15 amino acids. CDR3 in DNA: TGCGCCAGCAGAGACACAGGGGGTCGTCGTGACGAGCAGTACTTC. Translation gives CASRDTGGRRDEQYF.

This chain connects TRBV7-3 to TRBJ2-3; 13 bases are shared with TRBD2. The CDR3 runs to 16 residues. From germline, CDR1 is SGHTA and CDR2 FQGTGA. Losses at the gene ends were 4 bases for V and 1 base for J; bases not matched to a gene: 2. Here the CDR3 reads CASSSGLAGGTDTQYF. CDR3 nucleotide sequence: TGTGCCAGCAGCTCCGGACTAGCGGGGGGCACAGATACGCAGTATTTT.

This chain joins TRBV6-1 and TRBJ1-6; no clear D. The CDR3 is 15 amino acids. Germline V gene data show CDR1 as MNHNS and CDR2 as SASEGT. Between the trimmed V and J ends, which lost 5 bases and 0 bases, there was a span of 8 bases. The CDR3 reads CASSIDPSYNSPLHF. CDR3 in DNA: TGTGCCAGCAGTATAGATCCCTCCTATAATTCACCCCTCCACTTT.

This clone was seen a few times. J is TRBJ1-6 and V is TRBV7-8; D is undetermined. CDR1 SGHVS and CDR2 FQNEAQ come from the germline V gene. The CDR3 is 13 residues long. V lost 3 bases and J lost 5, with 5 bases in between. The CDR3 loop reads CASSLDNNSPLHF. CDR3 nucleotides: TGTGCCAGCAGCTTGGATAATAATTCACCCCTCCACTTT.

The chain links TRBV2 to TRBJ2-5; D not resolved. Germline values: CDR1 SNHLY, CDR2 FYNNEI. There are 12 residues in the CDR3. V was cut by 1 base and J by 4 bases, with 4 bases left in between. Written as DNA, the CDR3 is TGTGCCAGCAGTGAAGAGGTAGAGACCCAGTACTTC. Protein: CASSEEVETQYF.

CDR3 residues: CASSATDSNQPQHF. DNA of the CDR3: TGTGCCAGCAGCGCAACTGATAGCAATCAGCCCCAGCATTTT. V is TRBV6-5 and J is TRBJ1-5; no definite D call. Trimming took 6 bases from V and 0 from J, leaving 9 bases between them. CDR1 is MNHEY, CDR2 SVGAGI, per germline. The CDR3 extends over 14 amino acids.

The V and J genes are TRBV7-9 and TRBJ2-2; TRBD2 is a possible D gene (6 bases). This CDR3 contains 17 residues. The germline V and J ends were trimmed by 5 bases and 2 bases, with 18 bases remaining between them. Germline CDR1 is SEHNR and CDR2 is FQNEAQ (reference sequence). CDR3 region: CASSPLEGGVNTGELFF. CDR3 nucleotide sequence: TGTGCCAGCAGCCCACTCGAAGGCGGGGTAAACACCGGGGAGCTGTTTTTT.